This T cell receptor (beta chain) was obtained from a study of beta chain features in type 1 diabetes. Study results and caveats: Shortening of TCRB CDR3s, moderate but significant, appeared in all four CD4+ subsets of Type 1 diabetes patients. For type 1 diabetes patients, VDJ junctions showed fewer insertions and more deletions.

The entirety of the isolated RNA underwent reverse transcription, so expressed TCRB transcripts were sequenced. Survey-depth immunoSEQ sequencing was used for stem cell-like memory T cells. Measured with immunoSEQ multiplex PCR; TCRdb has only the in-frame clones, and not every one. The table lists under 95,000 clones, about a third of them singletons. Using CD45RO/CCR7/CD25/CD127/CD95/CD27, CD4+ naive, central memory, regulatory and stem cell-like memory cells were sorted. The table lists this clone with a few counts. Its antigen is as yet unknown. The sequence was obtained from a woman in her late teens or twenties in good health. The specimen was stem cell memory CD4+ T cells from blood.

The CDR3 sequence is CASSLFRDIQYF. The CDR3 DNA is TGTGCCAGCAGCCTCTTTCGGGACATTCAGTACTTC. V usage is TRBV7-2 and J usage is TRBJ2-4; D is undetermined. V lost 5 bases, J lost 8 bases, and 10 bases lay in between. This CDR3 has 12 residues. Germline loops: CDR1 SGHTA, CDR2 FQGNSA.